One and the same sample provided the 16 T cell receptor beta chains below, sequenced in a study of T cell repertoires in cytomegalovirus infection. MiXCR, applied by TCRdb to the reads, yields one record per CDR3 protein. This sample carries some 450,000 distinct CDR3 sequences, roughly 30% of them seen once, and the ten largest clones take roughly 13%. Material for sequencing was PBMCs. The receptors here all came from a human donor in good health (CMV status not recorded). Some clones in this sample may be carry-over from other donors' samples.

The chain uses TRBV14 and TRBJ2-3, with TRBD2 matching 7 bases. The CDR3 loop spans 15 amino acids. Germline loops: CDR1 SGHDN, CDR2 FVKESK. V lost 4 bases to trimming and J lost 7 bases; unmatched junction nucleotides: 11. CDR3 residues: CASSLPGLLGNTQYF. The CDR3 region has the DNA TGTGCCAGCAGCCTACCGGGACTACTGGGGAATACGCAGTATTTT.

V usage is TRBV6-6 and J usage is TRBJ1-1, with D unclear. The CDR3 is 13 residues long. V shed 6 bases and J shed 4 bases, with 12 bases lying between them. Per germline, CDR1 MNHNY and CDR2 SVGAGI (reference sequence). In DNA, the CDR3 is TGTGCCAGCAGCCAATCCCCGGGCACTGAAGCTTTCTTT. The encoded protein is CASSQSPGTEAFF.

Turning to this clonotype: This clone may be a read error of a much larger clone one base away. CDR3 sequence: CASSSDRAGANVLNF. The CDR3 DNA follows: TGTGCCAGCAGTTCGGACAGGGCTGGGGCCAACGTCCTGAATTTC. V gene TRBV6-2 or TRBV6-3 combines with J gene TRBJ2-6; 8 nucleotides line up with TRBD1. CDR3 length: 15 residues. CDR1 and CDR2 (germline): MNHEY, SVGEGT.

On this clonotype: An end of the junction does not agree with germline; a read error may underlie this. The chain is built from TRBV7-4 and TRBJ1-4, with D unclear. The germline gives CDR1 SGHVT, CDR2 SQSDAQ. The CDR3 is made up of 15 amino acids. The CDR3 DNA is TGTGCCAGCGGCTTACGAGGCGAGCCGGACGAAAAACTGTTTTTT. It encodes CASGLRGEPDEKLFF.

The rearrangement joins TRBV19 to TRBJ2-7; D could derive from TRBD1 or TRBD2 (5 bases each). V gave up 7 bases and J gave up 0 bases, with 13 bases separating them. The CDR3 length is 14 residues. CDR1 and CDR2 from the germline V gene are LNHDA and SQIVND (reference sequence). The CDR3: CASTPGAASYEQYF. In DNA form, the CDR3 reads TGTGCCAGTACCCCCGGGGCAGCCTCCTACGAGCAGTACTTC.

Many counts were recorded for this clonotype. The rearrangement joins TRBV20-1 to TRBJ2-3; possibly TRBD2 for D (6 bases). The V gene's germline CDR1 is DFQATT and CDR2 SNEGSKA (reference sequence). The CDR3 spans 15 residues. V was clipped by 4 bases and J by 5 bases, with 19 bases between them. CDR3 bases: TGCAGTGCTACCGGTCAGGGTATGCGGGGAGATACGCAGTATTTT. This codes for CSATGQGMRGDTQYF.

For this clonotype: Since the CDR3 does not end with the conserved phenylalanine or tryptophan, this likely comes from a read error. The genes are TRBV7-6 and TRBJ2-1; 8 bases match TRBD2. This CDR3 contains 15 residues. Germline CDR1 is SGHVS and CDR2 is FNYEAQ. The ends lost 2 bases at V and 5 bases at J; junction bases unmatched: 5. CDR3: CASSLLAGGNNEQFL. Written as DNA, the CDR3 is TGTGCCAGCAGCTTACTCGCGGGGGGCAACAATGAGCAGTTCTTG.

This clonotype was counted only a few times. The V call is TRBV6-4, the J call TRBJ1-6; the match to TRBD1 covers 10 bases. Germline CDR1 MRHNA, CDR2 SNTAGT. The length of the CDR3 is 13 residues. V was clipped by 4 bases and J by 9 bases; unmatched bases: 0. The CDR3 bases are TGTGCCAGCAGTGGGACAGGGGGTTCACCCCTCCACTTT. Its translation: CASSGTGGSPLHF.

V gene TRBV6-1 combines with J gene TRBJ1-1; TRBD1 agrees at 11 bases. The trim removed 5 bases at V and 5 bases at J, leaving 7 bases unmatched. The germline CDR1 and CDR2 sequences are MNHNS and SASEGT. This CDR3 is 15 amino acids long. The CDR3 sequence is CASSSSGTGGTEAFF. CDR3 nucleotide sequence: TGTGCCAGCAGTTCTTCCGGGACAGGGGGAACTGAAGCTTTCTTT.

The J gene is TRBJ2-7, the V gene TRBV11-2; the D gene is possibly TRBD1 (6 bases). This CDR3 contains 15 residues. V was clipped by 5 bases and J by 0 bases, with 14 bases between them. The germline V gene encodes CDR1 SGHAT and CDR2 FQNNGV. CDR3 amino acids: CASSGLRDTSYEQYF. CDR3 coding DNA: TGTGCCAGCAGCGGTCTACGGGACACCTCCTACGAGCAGTACTTC.

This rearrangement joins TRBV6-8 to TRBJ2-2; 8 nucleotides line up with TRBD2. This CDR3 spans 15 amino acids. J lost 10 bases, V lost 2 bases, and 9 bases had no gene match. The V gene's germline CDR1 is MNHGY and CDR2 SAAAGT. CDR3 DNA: TGTGCCAGCAGTTACGGACTAGCCCACACCTTGGAGCTGTTTTTT. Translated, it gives CASSYGLAHTLELFF.

The CDR3 region has the DNA TGTGCCATCAGTGAGTCGACAGGGCCCACCAACACTGAAGCTTTCTTT. Protein: CAISESTGPTNTEAFF. The V and J genes are TRBV10-3 and TRBJ1-1, with 7 nucleotides matching TRBD1. The V and J ends lost 0 bases and 2 bases, in that order; junction bases with no gene match: 6. The CDR3 extends over 16 amino acids. Germline V gives CDR1 ENHRY, CDR2 SYGVKD.

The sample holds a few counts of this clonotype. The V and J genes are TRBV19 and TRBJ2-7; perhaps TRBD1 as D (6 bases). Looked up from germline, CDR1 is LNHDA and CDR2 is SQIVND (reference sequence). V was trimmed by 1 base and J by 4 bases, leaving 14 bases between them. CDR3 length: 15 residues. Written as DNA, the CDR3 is TGTGCCAGTAGTATAGGTGGGGGCGATCCGTACGAGCAGTACTTC. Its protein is CASSIGGGDPYEQYF.

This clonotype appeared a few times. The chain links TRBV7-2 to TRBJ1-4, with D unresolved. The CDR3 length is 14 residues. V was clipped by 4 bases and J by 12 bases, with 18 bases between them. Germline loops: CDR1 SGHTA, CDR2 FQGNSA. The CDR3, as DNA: TGTGCCAGCAGCTCATACACCTCAGACCGAGAACTGTTTTTT. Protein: CASSSYTSDRELFF.

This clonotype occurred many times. The DNA of the CDR3 is TGTGCCAGCAGCAAGGAGGTGGGGGGCAATTCACCCCTCCACTTT. This translates into CASSKEVGGNSPLHF. The rearrangement links TRBV7-2 to TRBJ1-6, with D perhaps TRBD1 (6 bases). CDR3 size: 15 residues. Germline lookup yields CDR1 SGHTA and CDR2 FQGNSA. The V gene lost 5 bases and the J gene lost 7 bases, with 15 bases spanning the gap.

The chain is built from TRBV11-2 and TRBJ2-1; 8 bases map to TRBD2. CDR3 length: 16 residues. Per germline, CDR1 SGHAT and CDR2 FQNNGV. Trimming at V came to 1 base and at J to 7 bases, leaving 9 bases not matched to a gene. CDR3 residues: CASSLGSGGAQNEQFF. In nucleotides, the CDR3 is TGTGCCAGCAGCTTAGGATCGGGGGGGGCCCAGAATGAGCAGTTCTTC.